The clone carrying this T cell receptor (beta chain) has a single count. No antigen is known for it. The sample belongs to a study of T cells in localized non-small cell lung cancer. Study results and limitations: Among the tissues sampled, uninvolved adjacent lung had the highest T cell clonality, above tumor. Without multi-region sequencing, intratumor heterogeneity could not be excluded. The study linked higher blood T cell density to longer overall survival.

The CDR3 extends over 15 amino acids. The germline CDR1 and CDR2 sequences are MNHEY and SVGAGI. V gave up 6 bases and J gave up 0 bases, with 13 bases separating them. Clones were sequenced by immunoSEQ multiplex PCR, and TCRdb holds only the in-frame ones, with some missing. This table holds 40,000 to 60,000 clones, 81% found once. Sequenced here: peripheral blood mononuclear cells, sampled before any cancer treatment. This chain connects TRBV6-5 to TRBJ2-3; either TRBD1 or TRBD2 may fit D (5 bases each). The receptor was isolated from a man aged 40 to 70 with stage III lung adenocarcinoma. The chain's CDR3 is CASRLGVTSTDTQYF. The DNA for the CDR3 is TGTGCCAGCAGGCTGGGGGTTACTAGCACAGATACGCAGTATTTT.